This TCR beta chain was found in a study of T cell clonality in common variable immunodeficiency. Study-wide results and limits: CVID subjects showed higher TCRbeta clonality than healthy controls.

Equal genomic DNA amounts from CVID and control samples were sequenced. This table comes from immunoSEQ multiplex PCR, and its TCRdb copy is limited to in-frame clones, with some not included. The sample holds fewer than 60,000 clones, and no clone turns up only once. Donors gave roughly 4.5 to 9 ml heparinized peripheral whole blood. On this clone itself: Its antigen is not identified.

The sample comprised peripheral blood mononuclear cells. The TCR originated in a person between 18 and 75 years old in good health.

CDR3: CASSPGTGSVIGGITEAFF. CDR3 DNA (partial): TGTGCCAGCTCACCGGGGACAGGGTCTGTAATTGGAGGTATCACTGAA. The chain is built from TRBV18 and TRBJ1-1, with 9 bases fitting TRBD1. The CDR3 goes on 3 residues after the read ends, and that part is filled in from the germline J gene. Germline assignment: CDR1 KGHSH and CDR2 LQKENI. J was trimmed by 4 bases and V by 3 bases; bases with no gene match: 18. This CDR3 is 19 amino acids long.